This entry describes one T cell receptor (beta chain). What it binds is not known. The data belong to a study of cytomegalovirus exposure and HLA in healthy donors. Findings of the study overall: In a later analysis, TCR beta V- and J-gene trimming showed a link to a missense DCLRE1C variant. Researchers had no immune exposure information except CMV serostatus available.

PCR primers comprised 60 Vbeta and 13 Jbeta primers. The assay was immunoSEQ multiplex PCR, and TCRdb's table has in-frame clones only and misses some. The repertoire holds 180,000 or so clones, with 78% as singletons. Germline V gene lookup returns CDR1 SGHRS and CDR2 YFSETQ. Trimming took 4 bases from V and 10 from J; bases not matched to a gene: 10. The CDR3 consists of 13 residues. The sequenced material came from PBMCs. The receptor was derived from a female donor in good health and CMV-seronegative. The chain combines TRBV5-1 with TRBJ1-1, with TRBD1 identical over 7 bases. CDR3 in amino acids: CASSAQGPGGAFF. The CDR3 coding sequence is TGCGCCAGCAGCGCACAGGGGCCCGGCGGAGCTTTCTTT. Complete variable domain (other parts from reference TRBV5-1 and TRBJ1-1): KAGVTQTPRYLIKTRGQQVTLSCSPISGHRSVSWYQQTPGQGLQFLFEYFSETQRNKGNFPGRFSGRQFSNSRSEMNVSTLELGDSALYLCASSAQGPGGAFFGQGTRLTVV.